This T cell receptor (beta chain) was found in a study of neurological immune-mediated disorders. Broader study findings: The most TCR clonal expansion was seen in HTLV-1-associated myelopathy, whereas the least was seen in multiple sclerosis, below the level in healthy controls. None of the CDR3 amino acid sequences found in expanded clones was shared across subjects. This suggests that the TCR-beta repertoires were private in all groups.

Where libraries were unsorted, they were derived from 2 million PBMCs stored at -80 degrees C. The cDNA was generated through 5'RACE incorporating 10-nucleotide random UMIs. TCRdb called the 5' RACE reads again in MiXCR, with one record for every CDR3 protein. In the table there are about 50,000 distinct CDR3 sequences, 9% to 12% of which are singletons. This clonotype has a count of ten or more. Its antigen is undetermined. The sequencing sample was made of PBMCs. The origin of this receptor is a man between 65 and 85 years old with HTLV-1-associated myelopathy (HAM/TSP).

The CDR3 region is CASIFELAGALETQYF. The CDR3 region has the DNA TGTGCCAGCATTTTCGAACTAGCGGGAGCCTTAGAGACCCAGTACTTC. This chain connects TRBV7-8 to TRBJ2-5, with 11 bases fitting TRBD2. The length of the CDR3 is 16 residues. CDR1 and CDR2 from the germline V gene are SGHVS and FQNEAQ. Germline trimming cut 7 bases from V and 4 bases from J; bases unmatched to any gene: 11.